These 30 T cell receptor beta chains share one sample of origin, sequenced in a study of siplizumab effects on memory and regulatory T cells. Profiled with immunoSEQ multiplex PCR; TCRdb holds only in-frame clones, not every one. The sample records over 100,000 clones, roughly nine tenths being singletons. Material: Tregs sorted from blood. These receptors came from a human donor in good health.

The rearrangement joins TRBV6-5 to TRBJ1-4; no reliable D call. Germline CDR1 is MNHEY and CDR2 is SVGAGI. The CDR3 extends over 13 amino acids. Trimming left V 5 bases short and J 14 bases short, with 18 bases between. The DNA of the CDR3 is TGTGCCAGCAGTCCCAAGAGACAACTCAACCTGTTTTTT. Translated, it gives CASSPKRQLNLFF.

The chain couples TRBV28 to TRBJ2-3, with 7 bases matching TRBD1. Trimming cost V 4 bases and J 2 bases; bases outside gene matches: 9. The CDR3 runs to 16 residues. Germline CDR1 reads MDHEN; CDR2 reads SYDVKM. The CDR3 DNA reads as TGTGCCAGCAGTTCCCCGGGACAGCAATTCACAGATACGCAGTATTTT. It encodes CASSSPGQQFTDTQYF.

The gene calls are TRBV1 and TRBJ2-5. TRBV1 is a listed pseudogene. The length of the CDR3 is 17 residues. The CDR3 loop reads CTSSQGTGMQGQETQYF. In DNA form, the CDR3 reads TGCACCAGCAGCCAGGGGACGGGTATGCAGGGCCAAGAGACCCAGTACTTC.

The chain carries TRBV5-6 and TRBJ1-2, with 7 bases lining up with TRBD1. This CDR3 contains 16 residues. Germline lookup yields CDR1 SGHDT and CDR2 YYEEEE. The J segment lost 5 bases and the V segment lost 5 bases, leaving 15 bases of the junction unmatched. CDR3 sequence (DNA): TGTGCCAGCAGACTAACAGGGGTCGCAACCCCTTATGGCTACACCTTC. It yields the protein CASRLTGVATPYGYTF.

The V and J genes are TRBV2 and TRBJ2-7; perhaps D is TRBD1 or TRBD2 (7 bases each). Trimming removed 9 bases from V and 4 bases from J, with 13 bases in between. This CDR3 is 12 amino acids long. Germline loops: CDR1 SNHLY, CDR2 FYNNEI. The CDR3 reads CASTGEGYEQYF. For the CDR3, the DNA is TGTGCCAGTACAGGGGAGGGGTACGAGCAGTACTTC.

CDR3 bases: TGTGCCAGCAGCTTACGGGGGGTCTATGGCTACACCTTC. Protein sequence: CASSLRGVYGYTF. The V call is TRBV7-9, the J call TRBJ1-2; a weak D match, TRBD1 (5 bases). The CDR3 is 13 residues long. V was cut by 2 bases and J by 4 bases, with 8 bases left in between. The germline gives CDR1 SEHNR, CDR2 FQNEAQ (reference sequence).

The chain uses TRBV11-2 and TRBJ2-3; 12 bases map to TRBD2. The CDR3 sequence is 15 residues long. J was trimmed by 5 bases and V by 5 bases; bases with no gene match: 5. Germline lookup yields CDR1 SGHAT and CDR2 FQNNGV. CDR3 DNA: TGTGCCAGCAGCACCCGACTAGCGGGGGAAGATACGCAGTATTTT. This gives the protein CASSTRLAGEDTQYF. Using reference TRBV11-2 and TRBJ2-3 for the parts outside the CDR3, the full variable domain is EAGVAQSPRYKIIEKRQSVAFWCNPISGHATLYWYQQILGQGPKLLIQFQNNGVVDDSQLPKDRFSAERLKGVDSTLKIQPAKLEDSAVYLCASSTRLAGEDTQYFGPGTRLTVL.

The rearrangement uses TRBV7-9 and TRBJ2-3; 7 bases map to TRBD2. CDR1 is SEHNR and CDR2 is FQNEAQ in the germline V gene (reference sequence). The CDR3 has 14 amino acids. After removal of 3 bases from V and 2 bases from J, the junction contained 2 bases not matched to a gene. The CDR3 reads CASSFGLVTDTQYF. For the CDR3, the DNA is TGTGCCAGCAGCTTCGGACTAGTCACAGATACGCAGTATTTT. Supplemented by reference TRBV7-9 and TRBJ2-3, the full variable domain reads DTGVSQNPRHKITKRGQNVTFRCDPISEHNRLYWYRQTLGQGPEFLTYFQNEAQLEKSRLLSDRFSAERPKGSFSTLEIQRTEQGDSAMYLCASSFGLVTDTQYFGPGTRLTVL.

CDR3 bases: TGTGCCATCATCTCAGGACAGGGCCGGTCTGAAGCTTTCTTT. Translating it yields CAIISGQGRSEAFF. The rearrangement joins TRBV10-3 to TRBJ1-1; 8 positions match TRBD1. Germline CDR1 is ENHRY and CDR2 is SYGVKD. The CDR3 sequence is 14 residues long. V dropped 7 bases and J dropped 6; count of bases not matched to a gene: 10.

This rearrangement joins TRBV7-2 to TRBJ2-5; tentative D call: TRBD2 (5 bases). Germline assignment: CDR1 SGHTA and CDR2 FQGNSA. V lost 5 bases and J lost 5, with 18 bases in between. The CDR3 is made up of 15 amino acids. As DNA, the CDR3 is TGTGCCAGCAGCCCCCGGGGAACTCGTTTTGAGACCCAGTACTTC. It encodes CASSPRGTRFETQYF.

The chain uses TRBV5-6 and TRBJ1-1; the D is unclear. The CDR3 sequence is 13 residues long. The germline gives CDR1 SGHDT, CDR2 YYEEEE. V lost 5 bases to trimming and J lost 3 bases, with 11 bases between them. CDR3 coding DNA: TGTGCCAGCAGTTCCGGACTCGACACTGAAGCTTTCTTT. Its protein is CASSSGLDTEAFF.

The chain recombines TRBV5-4 with TRBJ1-2; 8 bases match TRBD1. The CDR3 is made up of 16 amino acids. CDR1 is SGHNT, CDR2 YYREEE, per germline (reference sequence). The trim removed 4 bases at V and 4 bases at J, leaving 12 bases unmatched. The CDR3 spells CASSLKTGALGYGYTF. In DNA form, the CDR3 reads TGTGCCAGCAGCCTTAAGACAGGGGCCTTGGGCTATGGCTACACCTTC.

This sequence joins TRBV6-1 and TRBJ2-5; no clear D. Trimming pared 1 base from V and 2 bases from J, leaving 17 bases between. The CDR3 contains 17 residues. CDR1 MNHNS and CDR2 SASEGT come from the germline V gene. The CDR3, as DNA: TGTGCCAGCAGTGAAGGCTGGCCCCGGCTCCATCAAGAGACCCAGTACTTC. Protein product: CASSEGWPRLHQETQYF.

The chain couples TRBV6-6 to TRBJ1-1, with D possibly TRBD1 on 5 matching bases. The V and J ends lost 0 bases and 1 base respectively, with 9 bases between them. The V gene's germline CDR1 is MNHNY and CDR2 SVGAGI (reference sequence). The CDR3 spans 15 residues. The CDR3 spells CASSYSQGTNTEAFF. The CDR3 coding sequence is TGTGCCAGCAGTTACTCCCAGGGTACGAACACTGAAGCTTTCTTT.

The V gene is TRBV25-1, the J gene TRBJ2-3, with D hard to call. The V gene's germline CDR1 is MGHDK and CDR2 SYGVNS. This CDR3 is 15 amino acids long. Trimming cost V 3 bases and J 0 bases, with 10 bases left between them. CDR3 in amino acids: CASSDLQVSTDTQYF. In DNA, the CDR3 is TGTGCCAGCAGTGATCTTCAAGTTAGCACAGATACGCAGTATTTT.

This chain uses TRBV27 with TRBJ1-5; D unclear. Trimming pared 1 base from V and 3 bases from J, leaving 10 bases between. This CDR3 region has 15 residues. Germline CDR1 reads MNHEY; CDR2 reads SMNVEV (reference sequence). CDR3 DNA: TGTGCCAGCAGTTTATTCTCGCATCCCAATCAGCCCCAGCATTTT. It is translated as CASSLFSHPNQPQHF.

The CDR3 region is CASSSTGYNEQFF. The CDR3 bases are TGTGCCAGCAGCTCTACAGGTTACAATGAGCAGTTCTTC. This sequence joins TRBV7-2 and TRBJ2-1, with D possibly TRBD1 on 5 matching bases. V was clipped by 4 bases and J by 4 bases, with 8 bases between them. Germline CDR1 is SGHTA and CDR2 is FQGNSA. The CDR3 is 13 amino acids.

V and J are TRBV7-2 and TRBJ2-1; tentatively, D is TRBD1 (6 bases). Trimming removed 5 bases at V and 4 bases at J, with 12 bases between. Germline V gene data show CDR1 as SGHTA and CDR2 as FQGNSA. This CDR3 has 14 amino acids. The CDR3 DNA follows: TGTGCCAGCAGCCGGGGACACCCGTACAATGAGCAGTTCTTC. This gives the protein CASSRGHPYNEQFF.

CDR3 residues: CASSSGTANQPQHF. Here the CDR3 DNA reads TGTGCCAGCAGCTCTGGGACCGCCAATCAGCCCCAGCATTTT. The J gene is TRBJ1-5, the V gene TRBV7-9; D might be TRBD1 (5 bases). V lost 4 bases and J 3 bases, leaving 10 bases between the germline ends. Germline V gene sequence: CDR1 SEHNR, CDR2 FQNEAQ (reference sequence). This CDR3 spans 14 amino acids.

The rearrangement links TRBV10-3 to TRBJ1-5; the D is unclear. The V end lost 4 bases, the J end lost 4 bases, and 5 bases lay between the germline ends. Germline V lookup: CDR1 ENHRY, CDR2 SYGVKD. This CDR3 is built from 12 residues. DNA of the CDR3: TGTGCCATCAGTGCGGGAAATCAGCCCCAGCATTTT. It is translated as CAISAGNQPQHF.

The chain couples TRBV11-1 to TRBJ2-1; D not resolved. Germline lookup yields CDR1 SGHAT and CDR2 FQDESV (reference sequence). The CDR3 consists of 15 residues. Trimming pared 5 bases from V and 4 bases from J, leaving 15 bases between. The CDR3 loop reads CASSEGPLKYNEQFF. Written as DNA, the CDR3 is TGTGCCAGCAGCGAAGGACCCCTTAAGTACAATGAGCAGTTCTTC.

The chain links TRBV30 to TRBJ1-4, with D possibly matching TRBD1 (5 bases). The CDR3 is made up of 14 amino acids. Per germline, CDR1 GTSNPN and CDR2 SVGIG (reference sequence). V dropped 8 bases and J dropped 0 bases, with 13 bases sitting between them. DNA for the CDR3: TGTGCCATCAAAGCGGGGGCAACTAATGAAAAACTGTTTTTT. Protein product: CAIKAGATNEKLFF.

The chain is built from TRBV4-1 and TRBJ2-3; a weak D match, TRBD2 (6 bases). There are 17 residues in the CDR3. V lost 0 bases, J lost 4 bases, and 17 bases lay in between. Germline CDR1 and CDR2: MGHRA and YSYEKL. CDR3 bases: TGCGCCAGCAGCCAAGATTGGTATGGGCTAGCGTCAGATACGCAGTATTTT. Its protein is CASSQDWYGLASDTQYF.

The chain recombines TRBV5-1 with TRBJ1-1; D is perhaps TRBD1 (5 bases). This CDR3 is 14 amino acids long. V was trimmed by 0 bases and J by 5 bases, leaving 11 bases between them. The germline V gene has CDR1 SGHRS and CDR2 YFSETQ. CDR3 sequence (DNA): TGCGCCAGCAGCTTGGATTCAGGGAGGACTGAAGCTTTCTTT. This codes for CASSLDSGRTEAFF.

The V gene is TRBV5-1, the J gene TRBJ2-5, with a weak D call TRBD2 (6 bases). V lost 4 bases, J lost 4 bases, and 14 bases lay in between. Per the germline V gene, CDR1 is SGHRS and CDR2 is YFSETQ. The CDR3 totals 14 residues. DNA of the CDR3: TGCGCCAGCAGCAGGGGTGGGGGGTCAGAGACCCAGTACTTC. Residues: CASSRGGGSETQYF. The full variable domain, with the rest looked up from reference TRBV5-1 and TRBJ2-5, is KAGVTQTPRYLIKTRGQQVTLSCSPISGHRSVSWYQQTPGQGLQFLFEYFSETQRNKGNFPGRFSGRQFSNSRSEMNVSTLELGDSALYLCASSRGGGSETQYFGPGTRLLVL.

The chain is built from TRBV6-5 and TRBJ2-3; TRBD1 is a possible D gene (5 bases). Germline V gives CDR1 MNHEY, CDR2 SVGAGI. Trimming took 2 bases from V and 3 from J, leaving 9 bases between them. The CDR3 is 14 amino acids. The DNA for the CDR3 is TGTGCCAGCAGTTACAACAGGCTGACAGATACGCAGTATTTT. Protein: CASSYNRLTDTQYF.

This clone showed up just once. The CDR3 DNA reads TGTGCCAGCAGTTTGAAGGAAACCGGGGCCAACGTCCTGACTTTC. Its protein product is CASSLKETGANVLTF. V usage is TRBV27 and J usage is TRBJ2-6, with D unclear. V lost 3 bases to trimming and J lost 4 bases, with 10 bases between them. This CDR3 region has 15 residues. Germline CDR1 reads MNHEY; CDR2 reads SMNVEV (reference sequence).

This clone was counted once. The chain uses TRBV6-1 and TRBJ1-3; the D gene is possibly TRBD1 (5 bases). V dropped 11 bases and J dropped 2 bases, with 16 bases sitting between them. Germline CDR1 reads MNHNS; CDR2 reads SASEGT. The CDR3 spans 14 residues. In DNA form, the CDR3 reads TGTGCCGCGGGGGGGTATGCTGCTGGAAACACCATATATTTT. Its translation is CAAGGYAAGNTIYF.

V and J are TRBV15 and TRBJ2-3; 9 nucleotides align to TRBD1. CDR1 and CDR2 (germline): LNHNV, YYDKDF (reference sequence). The CDR3 is 18 amino acids. J gave up 3 bases and V 2 bases, and 12 bases lay outside the gene matches. CDR3 amino acids: CATSRPRYGQGLTDTQYF. DNA for the CDR3: TGTGCCACCAGCAGACCCCGTTACGGACAGGGGCTGACAGATACGCAGTATTTT. Full variable domain (outside the CDR3, taken from reference TRBV15 and TRBJ2-3): DAMVIQNPRYQVTQFGKPVTLSCSQTLNHNVMYWYQQKSSQAPKLLFHYYDKDFNNEADTPDNFQSRRPNTSFCFLDIRSPGLGDTAMYLCATSRPRYGQGLTDTQYFGPGTRLTVL.

The chain uses TRBV7-2 and TRBJ2-1; D might be TRBD1 or TRBD2, each matching 6 bases. CDR1 and CDR2 (germline): SGHTA, FQGNSA. The CDR3 is 16 residues long. Trimming removed 5 bases from V and 2 bases from J, with 16 bases in between. CDR3 bases: TGTGCCAGCAGCCCCTGGGCCCGGGGGCCCTACAATGAGCAGTTCTTC. Protein sequence: CASSPWARGPYNEQFF.